This record concerns one T cell receptor (beta chain) sequence. The antigen is not known. The source of the sample is a study of cytomegalovirus exposure and HLA in healthy donors. Study outcomes and limitations: In a later analysis, most CMV-associated TCR beta chains appeared HLA-restricted.

Trimming at V came to 5 bases and at J to 2 bases, leaving 6 bases not matched to a gene. Looked up from germline, CDR1 is WNHNN and CDR2 is SYGVQD (reference sequence). The CDR3 runs 14 residues. The PCR made use of 60 Vbeta and 13 Jbeta primers. Repertoires were generated with immunoSEQ multiplex PCR, while TCRdb's copy carries only in-frame clones and drops some. The sample records roughly 100,000 clones, less than 80% being singletons. The specimen was PBMCs. The TCR sequence derives from a man in his thirties or forties in good health and CMV-seronegative. The chain is built from TRBV10-1 and TRBJ2-7, with 7 bases identical to TRBD1. The CDR3 DNA reads TGCGCCAGCAGTTCCGGGACAGCTCCCTACGAGCAGTACTTC. Protein product: CASSSGTAPYEQYF.